Listed below are T cell receptor beta chains from one sample, sequenced in a study of cytomegalovirus exposure and HLA in healthy donors. Using immunoSEQ multiplex PCR, the repertoire was profiled, and TCRdb retains in-frame clones only, with some absent. The sample has approximately 130,000 clones, over 60% seen once; the top ten hold 5.8%. Sequenced: PBMCs. The receptors were gathered from a young man in good health and CMV-seropositive. CDR3s leave out the opening cysteine and the closing phenylalanine or tryptophan. Each record gives: V gene, D gene, J gene, CDR3 length, CDR3 protein. D genes are given only for firm matches.

TRBV5-4	TRBD1	TRBJ1-5	13	ASSVGTGVNQPQH
TRBV4-2	NA	TRBJ2-1	13	ASSGKGEQYNEQF
TRBV2	TRBD1	TRBJ2-1	11	ASTRGRHNEQF
TRBV15	NA	TRBJ2-5	11	ATSRGLQETQY
TRBV4-1	NA	TRBJ2-7	14	ASSQDPQGSAYEQY
TRBV5-1	TRBD2	TRBJ2-2	16	ASSSLWIAGGPFGELF
TRBV6-1	TRBD2	TRBJ2-7	14	ASSVLGTSGFYEQY
TRBV21-1	NA	TRBJ1-6	14	ASKSGTGADNSPLH
TRBV5-1	TRBD1	TRBJ2-7	13	ASSLAQGAIYEQY
TRBV5-6	NA	TRBJ1-1	11	ASSLTEVSEAF
TRBV5-8	NA	TRBJ1-2	13	ASSPVQGIYYGYT
TRBV5-1	NA	TRBJ2-7	9	ASSSGKEQY
TRBV5-6	TRBD1	TRBJ1-2	14	ASSLETGGASYGYT
TRBV11-2	TRBD1	TRBJ2-7	14	ASSPIPGQGFYEQY
TRBV7-9	NA	TRBJ1-4	14	ASSLGVEAFNEKLF
TRBV7-2	NA	TRBJ1-1	12	ASSFTDSYTEAF
TRBV7-9	TRBD2	TRBJ2-7	12	ASSMTSGSFEQY